Detailed here is one TCR beta chain. Its specificity is unknown. This could be a read error, since a much larger clone is one nucleotide away. The data were obtained in a study of T cell repertoires in cytomegalovirus infection. Study background: Well-studied HLA-B-restricted epitopes and recently identified HLA-C-restricted epitopes of CMV were both used in the study. Matching HLA type, along with CMV infection, was indicated by public TCR beta signatures.

V gave up 6 bases and J gave up 4 bases, with 19 bases separating them. Germline CDR1 and CDR2: SGHVT and SQSDAQ. The CDR3 extends over 16 amino acids. In TCRdb, the reads were re-called with MiXCR into one record per CDR3 protein. Of 20,000 or so distinct CDR3 sequences listed, 20% to 25% are singletons. The origin of this receptor is a human donor in good health (CMV status not recorded). Some clones in this sample may be carry-over from other donors' samples. This specimen consisted of CD8+ T cells from cultured PBMCs, obtained from culture after CMV antigen stimulation. This chain connects TRBV7-4 to TRBJ1-5; a possible D gene is TRBD1 (5 bases). The CDR3 nucleotides are TGTGCCAGCAGTCCCTTGGACATGGGAGGAAATCAGCCCCAGCATTTT. Protein sequence: CASSPLDMGGNQPQHF.